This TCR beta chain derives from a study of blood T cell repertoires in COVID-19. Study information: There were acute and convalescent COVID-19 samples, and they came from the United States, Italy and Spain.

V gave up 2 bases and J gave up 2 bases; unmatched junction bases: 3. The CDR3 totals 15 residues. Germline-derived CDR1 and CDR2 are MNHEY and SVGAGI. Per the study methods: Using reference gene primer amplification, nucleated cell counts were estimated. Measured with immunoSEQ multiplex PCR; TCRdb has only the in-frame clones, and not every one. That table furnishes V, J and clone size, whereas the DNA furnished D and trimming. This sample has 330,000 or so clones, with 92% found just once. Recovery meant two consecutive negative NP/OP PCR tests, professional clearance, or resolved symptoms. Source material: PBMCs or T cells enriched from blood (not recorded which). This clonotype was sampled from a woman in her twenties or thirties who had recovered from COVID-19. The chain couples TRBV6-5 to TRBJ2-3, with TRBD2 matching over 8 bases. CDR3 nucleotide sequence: TGTGCCAGCAGTTACGGAGCGGGGGCCACAGATACGCAGTATTTT. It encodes CASSYGAGATDTQYF.